This paragraph covers one TCR beta chain sequence. This sample is drawn from a study of T cells in tuberculosis. The CDR3 spans 15 residues. Losses at the gene ends were 0 bases for V and 5 bases for J; bases not matched to a gene: 8. Germline V CDR1 and CDR2: SGHRS, YFSETQ. Data came from immunoSEQ multiplex PCR; TCRdb stores just in-frame clones and leaves some out. The top ten hold about 4.5% of the sample, which has more than 30,000 clones, roughly 94% seen once. As for time point: new active TB diagnosis, blood taken before or within 7 days of starting treatment. This sequence originates from an adult with tuberculosis. The chain couples TRBV5-1 to TRBJ2-7; 7 bases are a match to TRBD1. This material consisted of PBMCs, taken at tuberculosis diagnosis. CDR3 region: CASSLGAGGSHEQYF. CDR3 coding DNA: TGCGCCAGCAGCTTGGGGGCAGGGGGTTCGCACGAGCAGTACTTC.